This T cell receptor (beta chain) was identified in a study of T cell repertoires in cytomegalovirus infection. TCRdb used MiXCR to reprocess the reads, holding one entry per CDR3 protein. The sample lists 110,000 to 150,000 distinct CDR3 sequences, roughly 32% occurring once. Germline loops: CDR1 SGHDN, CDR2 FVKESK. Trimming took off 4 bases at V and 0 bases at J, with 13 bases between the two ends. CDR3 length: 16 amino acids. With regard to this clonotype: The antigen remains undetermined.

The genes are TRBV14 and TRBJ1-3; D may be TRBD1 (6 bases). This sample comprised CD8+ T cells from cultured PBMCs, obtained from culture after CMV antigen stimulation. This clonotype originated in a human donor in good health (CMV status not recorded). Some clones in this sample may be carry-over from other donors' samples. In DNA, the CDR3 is TGTGCCAGCAGCCTGAAGGGACAATACTCTGGAAACACCATATATTTT. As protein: CASSLKGQYSGNTIYF.